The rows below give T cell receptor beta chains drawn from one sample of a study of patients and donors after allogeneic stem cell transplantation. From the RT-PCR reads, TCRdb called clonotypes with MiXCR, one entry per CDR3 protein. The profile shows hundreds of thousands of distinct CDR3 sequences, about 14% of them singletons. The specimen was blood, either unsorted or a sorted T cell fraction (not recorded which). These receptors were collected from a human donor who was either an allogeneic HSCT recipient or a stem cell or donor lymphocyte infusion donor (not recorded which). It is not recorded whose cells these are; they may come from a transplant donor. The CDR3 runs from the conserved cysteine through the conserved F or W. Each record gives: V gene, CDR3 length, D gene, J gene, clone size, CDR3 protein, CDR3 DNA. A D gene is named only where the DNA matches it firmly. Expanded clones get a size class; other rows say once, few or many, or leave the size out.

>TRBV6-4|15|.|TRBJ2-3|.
CASSDSGGSADTQYF
TGTGCCAGCAGTGACTCGGGCGGGTCCGCAGATACGCAGTATTTT
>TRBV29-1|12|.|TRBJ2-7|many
CSVESQSYEQYF
TGCAGCGTTGAATCGCAGTCCTACGAGCAGTACTTC
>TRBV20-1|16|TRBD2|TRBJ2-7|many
CSARAGVLPKSYEQYF
TGCAGTGCTAGGGCGGGAGTATTACCCAAATCCTACGAGCAGTACTTC
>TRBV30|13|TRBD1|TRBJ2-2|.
CAWRQGTIGELFF
TGTGCCTGGAGACAGGGGACCATCGGGGAGCTGTTTTTT
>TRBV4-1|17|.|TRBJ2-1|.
CASSQGSWRDNGIEQFF
TGCGCCAGCAGCCAAGGTTCCTGGCGGGATAACGGGATCGAGCAGTTCTTC
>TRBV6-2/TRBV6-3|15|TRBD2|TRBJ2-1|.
CASRTAGADHNEQFF
TGTGCCAGCAGAACAGCGGGGGCCGATCACAATGAGCAGTTCTTC
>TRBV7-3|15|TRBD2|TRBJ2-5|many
CASSFGLADQETQYF
TGTGCCAGCAGCTTTGGACTAGCGGACCAAGAGACCCAGTACTTC
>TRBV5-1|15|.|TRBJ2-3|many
CASSLARHSTDTQYF
TGCGCCAGCAGCTTGGCTAGGCATAGCACAGATACGCAGTATTTT
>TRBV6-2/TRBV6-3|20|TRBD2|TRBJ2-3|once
CASRRLPASGGQTSTDTQYF
TGTGCCAGCAGAAGACTTCCCGCTAGCGGGGGACAAACTAGCACAGATACGCAGTATTTT
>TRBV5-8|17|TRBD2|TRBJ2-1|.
CASSTRPGLAGYNEQFF
TGTGCCAGCAGCACCAGACCGGGACTAGCGGGCTACAATGAGCAGTTCTTC
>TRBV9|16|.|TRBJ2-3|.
CASSVAPHRNTDTQYF
TGTGCCAGCAGCGTCGCCCCGCACAGGAACACAGATACGCAGTATTTT
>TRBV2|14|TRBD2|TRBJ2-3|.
CASSPGTSGSTQYF
TGTGCCAGCAGCCCCGGGACTAGCGGGAGTACGCAGTATTTT
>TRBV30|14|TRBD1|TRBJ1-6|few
CAWSRAGGSSPLHF
TGTGCCTGGAGTCGGGCAGGGGGCAGTTCACCCCTCCACTTT
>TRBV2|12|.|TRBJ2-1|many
CASTGDYNEQFF
TGTGCCAGCACTGGGGACTACAATGAGCAGTTCTTC
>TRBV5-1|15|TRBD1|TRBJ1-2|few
CASSVAGTADYGYTF
TGCGCCAGCAGCGTCGCCGGGACAGCGGACTATGGCTACACCTTC
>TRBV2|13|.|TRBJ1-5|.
CASSGPSNQPQHF
TGTGCCAGCAGTGGGCCTAGCAATCAGCCCCAGCATTTT
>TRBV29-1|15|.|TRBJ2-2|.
CSVASGSADTGELFF
TGCAGCGTCGCATCAGGGTCCGCGGACACCGGGGAGCTGTTTTTT
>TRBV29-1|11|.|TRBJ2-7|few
CSVEWGREQYF
TGCAGCGTTGAGTGGGGAAGGGAGCAGTACTTC
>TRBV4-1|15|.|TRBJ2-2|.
CASSRNAAGTGELFF
TGCGCCAGCAGCCGAAACGCGGCCGGCACCGGGGAGCTGTTTTTT
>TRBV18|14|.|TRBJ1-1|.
CASSPKAAGEEAFF
TGTGCCAGCTCACCAAAGGCGGCGGGGGAGGAAGCTTTCTTT
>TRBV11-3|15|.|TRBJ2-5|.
CASSLFENGPETQYF
TGTGCCAGCAGCTTATTTGAAAACGGACCGGAGACCCAGTACTTC
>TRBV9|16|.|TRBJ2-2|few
CASSVGLGRSTGELFF
TGTGCCAGCAGCGTAGGTTTGGGGCGTAGCACCGGGGAGCTGTTTTTT
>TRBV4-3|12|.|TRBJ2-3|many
CASSQVGDTQYF
TGCGCCAGCAGCCAAGTTGGAGATACGCAGTATTTT
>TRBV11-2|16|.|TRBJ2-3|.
CASTLRGRAGADTQYF
TGTGCCAGCACCCTTAGAGGAAGGGCGGGTGCAGATACGCAGTATTTT
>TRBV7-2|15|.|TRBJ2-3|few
CASSLASGGTDTQYF
TGTGCCAGCAGCTTAGCTTCTGGAGGTACAGATACGCAGTATTTT
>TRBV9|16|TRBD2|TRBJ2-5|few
CASSERLAGTQETQYF
TGTGCCAGCAGCGAACGACTAGCGGGGACACAAGAGACCCAGTACTTC
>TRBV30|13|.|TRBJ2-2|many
CAWSVLVSGELFF
TGTGCCTGGAGTGTACTAGTCTCCGGGGAGCTGTTTTTT
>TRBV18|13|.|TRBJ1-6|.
CASSPGGESPLHF
TGTGCCAGCTCACCAGGAGGGGAATCACCCCTCCACTTT
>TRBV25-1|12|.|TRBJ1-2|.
CASSDTGYGYTF
TGTGCCAGCAGTGATACAGGATATGGCTACACCTTC
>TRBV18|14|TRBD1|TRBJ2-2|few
CASSPDRGPGELFF
TGTGCCAGCTCACCGGACAGGGGACCCGGGGAGCTGTTTTTT
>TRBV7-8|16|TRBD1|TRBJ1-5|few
CASSQMWSGGNQPQHF
TGTGCCAGCAGCCAGATGTGGTCAGGGGGAAATCAGCCCCAGCATTTT
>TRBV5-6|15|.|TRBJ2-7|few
CASSFEGANYYEQYF
TGTGCCAGCAGCTTCGAAGGGGCAAATTACTACGAGCAGTACTTC
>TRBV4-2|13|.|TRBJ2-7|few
CASSPQLGNEQYF
TGTGCCAGCAGCCCACAACTAGGAAACGAGCAGTACTTC
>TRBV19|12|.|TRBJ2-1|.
CASSRSYNEQFF
TGTGCCAGTAGCCGGTCCTACAATGAGCAGTTCTTC
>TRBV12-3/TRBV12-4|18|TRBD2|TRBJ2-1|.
CASSSTLPSGNSYNEQFF
TGTGCCAGCAGTTCCACCCTCCCTAGCGGGAACTCCTACAATGAGCAGTTCTTC